The present T cell receptor beta chain was sequenced within a study of cytomegalovirus exposure and HLA in healthy donors. This table comes from immunoSEQ multiplex PCR, and its TCRdb copy is limited to in-frame clones, with some not included. The data show some 130,000 clones, 70% to 90% seen once. The CDR3 covers 15 residues. The germline gives CDR1 SGHDT, CDR2 YYEEEE. V was pared by 5 bases and J by 4 bases, with 18 bases between. The clonotype was recovered from a woman younger than 45 in good health and CMV-seronegative. Source material: PBMCs. The J gene is TRBJ1-1, the V gene TRBV5-6; D is unclear. CDR3 protein: CASRSRPGSITEAFF. The CDR3 DNA sequence: TGTGCCAGCAGATCGAGGCCGGGTTCGATCACTGAAGCTTTCTTT.